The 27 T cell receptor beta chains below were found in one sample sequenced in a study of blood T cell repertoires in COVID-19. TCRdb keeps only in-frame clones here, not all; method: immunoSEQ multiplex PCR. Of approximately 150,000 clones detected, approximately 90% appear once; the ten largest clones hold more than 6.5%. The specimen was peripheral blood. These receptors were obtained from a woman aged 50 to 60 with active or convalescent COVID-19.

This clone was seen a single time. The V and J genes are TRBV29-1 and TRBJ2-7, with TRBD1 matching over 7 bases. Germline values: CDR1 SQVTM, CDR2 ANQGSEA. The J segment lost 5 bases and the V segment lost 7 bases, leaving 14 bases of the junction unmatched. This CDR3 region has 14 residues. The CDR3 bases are TGCAGCGGCACCGTCCAGGGGGTATGGAACGAGCAGTACTTC. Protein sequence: CSGTVQGVWNEQYF.

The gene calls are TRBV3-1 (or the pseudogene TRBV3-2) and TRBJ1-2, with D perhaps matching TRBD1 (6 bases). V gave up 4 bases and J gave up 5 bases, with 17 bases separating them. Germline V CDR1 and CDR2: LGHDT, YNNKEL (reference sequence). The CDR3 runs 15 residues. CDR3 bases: TGTGCCAGCAGCCCCCTGGGGGGGCGAGGGTATGGCTACACCTTC. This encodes CASSPLGGRGYGYTF.

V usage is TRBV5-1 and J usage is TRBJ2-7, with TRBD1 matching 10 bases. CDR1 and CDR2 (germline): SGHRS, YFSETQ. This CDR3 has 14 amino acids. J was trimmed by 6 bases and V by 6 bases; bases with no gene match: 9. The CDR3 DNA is TGCGCCAGCACCCACGGGACAGGGGTTCCCGAGCAGTACTTC. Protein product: CASTHGTGVPEQYF.

The CDR3: CASSLPRGLTGELFF. Here the CDR3 DNA reads TGTGCCAGCAGCCTGCCCCGGGGGTTAACCGGGGAGCTGTTTTTT. The gene calls are TRBV3-1 (or the pseudogene TRBV3-2) and TRBJ2-2, with D possibly TRBD2 on 6 matching bases. This CDR3 region has 15 residues. Germline CDR1 and CDR2: LGHDT and YNNKEL (reference sequence). V was trimmed by 4 bases and J by 5 bases, leaving 14 bases between them.

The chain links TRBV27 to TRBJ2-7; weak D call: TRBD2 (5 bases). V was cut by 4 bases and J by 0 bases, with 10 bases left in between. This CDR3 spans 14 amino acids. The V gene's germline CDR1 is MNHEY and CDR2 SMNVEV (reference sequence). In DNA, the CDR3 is TGTGCCAGCAGTTGGGCTAGCAGCTCCTACGAGCAGTACTTC. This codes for CASSWASSSYEQYF.

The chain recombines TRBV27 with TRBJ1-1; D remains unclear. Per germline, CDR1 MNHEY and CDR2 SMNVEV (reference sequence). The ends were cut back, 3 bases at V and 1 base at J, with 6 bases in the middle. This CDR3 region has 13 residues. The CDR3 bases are TGTGCCAGCAGTTTGGGCTCGAACACTGAAGCTTTCTTT. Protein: CASSLGSNTEAFF.

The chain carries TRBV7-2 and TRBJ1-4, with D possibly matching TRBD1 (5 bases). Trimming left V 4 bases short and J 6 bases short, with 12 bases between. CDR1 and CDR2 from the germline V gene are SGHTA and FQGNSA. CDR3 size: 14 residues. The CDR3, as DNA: TGTGCCAGCAGCTCCCAGGGAGGTGATGAAAAACTGTTTTTT. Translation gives CASSSQGGDEKLFF.

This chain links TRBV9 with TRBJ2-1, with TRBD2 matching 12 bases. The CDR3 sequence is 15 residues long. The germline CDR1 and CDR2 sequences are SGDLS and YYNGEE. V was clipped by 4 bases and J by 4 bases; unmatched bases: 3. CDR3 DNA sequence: TGTGCCAGCAGCCGAACTAGCGGGAGGTACAATGAGCAGTTCTTC. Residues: CASSRTSGRYNEQFF.

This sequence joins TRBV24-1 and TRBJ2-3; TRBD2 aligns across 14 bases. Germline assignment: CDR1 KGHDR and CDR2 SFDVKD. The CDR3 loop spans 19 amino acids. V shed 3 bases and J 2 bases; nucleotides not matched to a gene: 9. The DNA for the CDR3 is TGTGCCACCAGTGATGCGGGACTAGCGGGAGATGGCCCCACAGATACGCAGTATTTT. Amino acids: CATSDAGLAGDGPTDTQYF.

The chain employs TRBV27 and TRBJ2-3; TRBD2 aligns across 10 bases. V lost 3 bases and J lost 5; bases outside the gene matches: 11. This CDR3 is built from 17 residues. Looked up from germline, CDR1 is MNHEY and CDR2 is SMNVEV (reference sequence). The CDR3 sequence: CASSFYPSSGGGDTQYF. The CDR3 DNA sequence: TGTGCCAGCAGTTTCTACCCATCTAGCGGGGGAGGAGATACGCAGTATTTT.

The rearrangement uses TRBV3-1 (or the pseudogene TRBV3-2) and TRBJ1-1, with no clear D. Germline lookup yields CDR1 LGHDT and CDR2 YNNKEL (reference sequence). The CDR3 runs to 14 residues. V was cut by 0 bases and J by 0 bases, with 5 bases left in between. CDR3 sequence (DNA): TGTGCCAGCAGCCAAGATACAGTGAACACTGAAGCTTTCTTT. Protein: CASSQDTVNTEAFF.

CDR3 residues: CASSLDGQYNQPQHF. The CDR3 region has the DNA TGCGCCAGCAGCTTGGATGGACAGTACAATCAGCCCCAGCATTTT. The rearrangement joins TRBV5-1 to TRBJ1-5; a weak D match, TRBD1 (6 bases). V lost 0 bases to trimming and J lost 3 bases, with 10 bases between them. In germline, CDR1 is SGHRS, CDR2 YFSETQ. The CDR3 is 15 residues long.

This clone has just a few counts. DNA of the CDR3: TGTGCCAGCAGCTTAGAACGGGGATGGGATGAAAAACTGTTTTTT. Protein product: CASSLERGWDEKLFF. The chain carries TRBV7-9 and TRBJ1-4; no definite D call. CDR3 length equals 15 residues. V was shortened by 1 base and J by 6 bases, with 12 bases between the two germline ends. Germline lookup yields CDR1 SEHNR and CDR2 FQNEAQ (reference sequence). The variable domain in full, with the rest retrieved from reference TRBV7-9 and TRBJ1-4, is DTGVSQNPRHKITKRGQNVTFRCDPISEHNRLYWYRQTLGQGPEFLTYFQNEAQLEKSRLLSDRFSAERPKGSFSTLEIQRTEQGDSAMYLCASSLERGWDEKLFFGSGTQLSVL.

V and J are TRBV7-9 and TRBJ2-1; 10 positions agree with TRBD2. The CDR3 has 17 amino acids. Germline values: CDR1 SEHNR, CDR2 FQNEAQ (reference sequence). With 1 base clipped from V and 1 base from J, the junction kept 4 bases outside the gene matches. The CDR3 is CASSLESGRASYNEQFF. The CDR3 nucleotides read TGTGCCAGCAGCTTAGAAAGCGGGAGGGCTTCCTACAATGAGCAGTTCTTC. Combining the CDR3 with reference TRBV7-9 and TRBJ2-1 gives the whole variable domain DTGVSQNPRHKITKRGQNVTFRCDPISEHNRLYWYRQTLGQGPEFLTYFQNEAQLEKSRLLSDRFSAERPKGSFSTLEIQRTEQGDSAMYLCASSLESGRASYNEQFFGPGTRLTVL.

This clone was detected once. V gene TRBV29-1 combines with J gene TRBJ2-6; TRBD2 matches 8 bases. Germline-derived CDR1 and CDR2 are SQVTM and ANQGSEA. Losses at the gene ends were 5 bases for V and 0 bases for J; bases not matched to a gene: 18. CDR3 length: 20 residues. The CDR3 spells CSVRTPGPSGRPSGANVLTF. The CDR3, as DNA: TGCAGCGTTCGAACGCCCGGCCCTAGCGGGCGACCCTCTGGGGCCAACGTCCTGACTTTC.

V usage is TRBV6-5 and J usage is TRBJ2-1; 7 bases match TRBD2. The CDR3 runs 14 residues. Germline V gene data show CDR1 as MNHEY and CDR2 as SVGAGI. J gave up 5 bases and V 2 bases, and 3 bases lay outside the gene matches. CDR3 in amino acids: CASSYRDYHNEQFF. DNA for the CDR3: TGTGCCAGCAGTTACAGGGACTACCACAATGAGCAGTTCTTC.

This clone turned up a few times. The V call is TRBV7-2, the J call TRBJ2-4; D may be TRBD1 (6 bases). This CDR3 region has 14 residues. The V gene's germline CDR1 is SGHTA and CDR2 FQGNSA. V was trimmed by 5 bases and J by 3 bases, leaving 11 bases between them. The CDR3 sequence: CASSQQGFKNIQYF. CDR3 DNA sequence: TGTGCCAGCAGCCAACAGGGTTTCAAAAACATTCAGTACTTC.

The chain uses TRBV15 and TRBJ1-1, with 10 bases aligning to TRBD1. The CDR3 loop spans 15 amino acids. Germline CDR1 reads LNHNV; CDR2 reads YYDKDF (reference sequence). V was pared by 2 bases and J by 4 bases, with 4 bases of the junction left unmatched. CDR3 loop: CATSRSGQGITEAFF. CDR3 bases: TGTGCCACCAGCAGATCGGGACAGGGGATCACTGAAGCTTTCTTT. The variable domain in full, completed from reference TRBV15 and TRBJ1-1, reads DAMVIQNPRYQVTQFGKPVTLSCSQTLNHNVMYWYQQKSSQAPKLLFHYYDKDFNNEADTPDNFQSRRPNTSFCFLDIRSPGLGDTAMYLCATSRSGQGITEAFFGQGTRLTVV.

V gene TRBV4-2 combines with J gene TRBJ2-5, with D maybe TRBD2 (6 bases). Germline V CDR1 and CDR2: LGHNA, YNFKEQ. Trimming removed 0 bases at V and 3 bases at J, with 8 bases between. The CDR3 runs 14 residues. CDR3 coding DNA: TGTGCCAGCAGCCAAGATCCTAGCGAAGAGACCCAGTACTTC. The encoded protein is CASSQDPSEETQYF.

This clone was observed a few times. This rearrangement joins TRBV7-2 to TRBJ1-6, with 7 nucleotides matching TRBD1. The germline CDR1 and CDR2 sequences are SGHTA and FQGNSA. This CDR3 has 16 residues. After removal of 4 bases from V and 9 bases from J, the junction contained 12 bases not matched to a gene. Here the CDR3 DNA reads TGTGCCAGCAGCTCCGGACAGGCACTCATCCGTTCACCCCTCCACTTT. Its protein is CASSSGQALIRSPLHF. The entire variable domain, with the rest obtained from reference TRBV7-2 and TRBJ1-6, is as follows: GAGVSQSPSNKVTEKGKDVELRCDPISGHTALYWYRQSLGQGLEFLIYFQGNSAPDKSGLPSDRFSAERTGGSVSTLTIQRTQQEDSAVYLCASSSGQALIRSPLHFGNGTRLTVT.

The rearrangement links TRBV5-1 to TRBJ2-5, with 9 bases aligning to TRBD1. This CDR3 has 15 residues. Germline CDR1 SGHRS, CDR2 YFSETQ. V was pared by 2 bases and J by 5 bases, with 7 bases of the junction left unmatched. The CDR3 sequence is CASSLAQGAAETQYF. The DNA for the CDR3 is TGCGCCAGCAGCTTAGCACAGGGGGCAGCGGAGACCCAGTACTTC.

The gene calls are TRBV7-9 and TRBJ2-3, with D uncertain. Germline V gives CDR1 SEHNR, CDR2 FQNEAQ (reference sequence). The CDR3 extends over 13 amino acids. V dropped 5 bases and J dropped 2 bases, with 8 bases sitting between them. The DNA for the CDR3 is TGTGCCAGCAGCCGGTTTTACACAGATACGCAGTATTTT. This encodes CASSRFYTDTQYF.

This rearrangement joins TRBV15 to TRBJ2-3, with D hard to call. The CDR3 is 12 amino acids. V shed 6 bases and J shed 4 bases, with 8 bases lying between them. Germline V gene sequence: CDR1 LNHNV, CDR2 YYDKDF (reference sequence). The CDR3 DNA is TGTGCCACCAGGAGACCCGCAGATACGCAGTATTTT. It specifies CATRRPADTQYF.

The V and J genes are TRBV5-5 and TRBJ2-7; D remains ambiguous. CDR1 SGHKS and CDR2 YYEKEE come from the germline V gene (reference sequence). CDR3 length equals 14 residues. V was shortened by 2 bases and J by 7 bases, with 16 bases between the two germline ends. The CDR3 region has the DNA TGTGCCAGCAGCTTTACTACCTTGACGGGTGAGCAGTACTTC. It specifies CASSFTTLTGEQYF.

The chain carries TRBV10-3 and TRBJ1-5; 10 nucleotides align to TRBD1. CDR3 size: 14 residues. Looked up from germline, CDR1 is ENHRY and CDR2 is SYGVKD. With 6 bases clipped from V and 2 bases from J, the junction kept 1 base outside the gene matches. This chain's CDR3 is CAIRGTGGNQPQHF. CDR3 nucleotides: TGTGCCATCAGAGGGACAGGGGGCAATCAGCCCCAGCATTTT.

CDR3 in amino acids: CASSLDPIGQGFSGNTIYF. The CDR3 region has the DNA TGTGCCAGCAGCTTAGATCCCATAGGACAGGGGTTCTCTGGAAACACCATATATTTT. This rearrangement joins TRBV11-2 to TRBJ1-3, with 9 bases aligning to TRBD1. This CDR3 region has 19 residues. V lost 0 bases, J lost 0 bases, and 9 bases stayed unmatched. The germline V gene encodes CDR1 SGHAT and CDR2 FQNNGV.

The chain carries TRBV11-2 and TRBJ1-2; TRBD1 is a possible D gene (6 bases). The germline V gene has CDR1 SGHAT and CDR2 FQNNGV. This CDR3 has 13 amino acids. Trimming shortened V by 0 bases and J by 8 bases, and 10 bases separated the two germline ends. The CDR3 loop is CASSLDTGFGYTF. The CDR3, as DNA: TGTGCCAGCAGCTTAGATACAGGGTTCGGCTACACCTTC.